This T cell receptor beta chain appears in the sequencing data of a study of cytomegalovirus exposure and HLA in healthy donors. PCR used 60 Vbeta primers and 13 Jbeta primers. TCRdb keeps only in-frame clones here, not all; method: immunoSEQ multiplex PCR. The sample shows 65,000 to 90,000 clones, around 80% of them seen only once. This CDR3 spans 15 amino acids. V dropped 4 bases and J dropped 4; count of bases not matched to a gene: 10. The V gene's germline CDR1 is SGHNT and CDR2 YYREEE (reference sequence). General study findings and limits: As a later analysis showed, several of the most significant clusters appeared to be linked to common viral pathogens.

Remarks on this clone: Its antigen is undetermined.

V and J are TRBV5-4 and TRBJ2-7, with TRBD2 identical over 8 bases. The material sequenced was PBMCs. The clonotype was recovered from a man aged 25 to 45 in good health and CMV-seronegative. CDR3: CASSAPAGDIYEQYF. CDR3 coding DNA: TGTGCCAGCAGCGCGCCAGCGGGAGATATTTACGAGCAGTACTTC.